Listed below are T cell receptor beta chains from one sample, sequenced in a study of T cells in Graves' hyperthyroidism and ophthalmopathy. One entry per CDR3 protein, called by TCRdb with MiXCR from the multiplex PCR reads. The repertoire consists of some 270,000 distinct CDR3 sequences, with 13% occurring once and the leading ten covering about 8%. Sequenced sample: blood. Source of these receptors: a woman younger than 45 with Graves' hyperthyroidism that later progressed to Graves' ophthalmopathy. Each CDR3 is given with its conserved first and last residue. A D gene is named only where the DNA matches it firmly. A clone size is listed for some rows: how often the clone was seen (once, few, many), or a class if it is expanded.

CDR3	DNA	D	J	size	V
CASSSTQLRTEQYF	TGTGCCAGCAGTTCAACCCAATTGCGGACAGAGCAGTACTTC	NA	TRBJ2-7	NA	TRBV27
CASSPGRDRGKTQYF	TGTGCCAGCAGCCCCGGCCGGGACAGGGGGAAGACCCAGTACTTC	TRBD1	TRBJ2-5	many	TRBV3-1
CASSMTGGSYNEQFF	TGTGCCAGTAGTATGACAGGGGGTTCCTACAATGAGCAGTTCTTC	TRBD1	TRBJ2-1	NA	TRBV19
CSVDAGADTDTQYF	TGCAGCGTTGACGCGGGGGCGGACACAGATACGCAGTATTTT	NA	TRBJ2-3	many	TRBV29-1
CASSEETQYF	TGTGCCAGCAGTGAAGAGACCCAGTACTTC	NA	TRBJ2-5	many	TRBV2
CASSSLAGGPDEQFF	TGTGCCAGCAGTTCACTAGCGGGAGGGCCCGATGAGCAGTTCTTC	TRBD2	TRBJ2-1	many	TRBV27
CASSYTQGGARTGELFF	TGTGCCAGCAGTTACACACAGGGGGGGGCGCGGACCGGGGAGCTGTTTTTT	NA	TRBJ2-2	many	TRBV6-1
CASSPPLHHEQFF	TGTGCCAGCAGTCCCCCCCTCCATCATGAGCAGTTCTTC	NA	TRBJ2-1	many	TRBV27
CACPGVGRGGYTF	TGTGCCTGTCCCGGTGTTGGGCGAGGAGGCTACACCTTC	NA	TRBJ1-2	many	TRBV30
CASGLMAGTNNEQFF	TGTGCTAGTGGTTTGATGGCCGGGACAAACAATGAGCAGTTCTTC	NA	TRBJ2-1	many	TRBV12-5
CASSLEGQGAGEQYF	TGTGCCAGCAGCTTGGAGGGACAGGGGGCAGGAGAGCAGTACTTC	TRBD1	TRBJ2-7	once	TRBV7-9
CASSSFSSGGGNEQFF	TGTGCCAGCAGCTCATTTTCTAGCGGGGGTGGGAATGAGCAGTTCTTC	TRBD2	TRBJ2-1	NA	TRBV6-1
CAIRTRQSVNYGYTF	TGTGCCATCAGGACCAGACAGAGTGTCAACTATGGCTACACCTTC	NA	TRBJ1-2	few	TRBV10-3
CASSWSDNNSPLHF	TGTGCCAGCAGCTGGTCCGATAATAATTCACCCCTCCACTTT	NA	TRBJ1-6	NA	TRBV12-3/TRBV12-4
CASSLHGKTVNTEAFF	TGTGCCAGCAGCCTCCACGGTAAGACCGTGAACACTGAAGCTTTCTTT	NA	TRBJ1-1	many	TRBV7-2
CSASPVGLAGFSYNEQFF	TGCAGTGCTAGTCCTGTCGGACTAGCGGGTTTCTCCTACAATGAGCAGTTCTTC	TRBD2	TRBJ2-1	many	TRBV20-1
CASSQDRSFRSGANVLTF	TGTGCCAGCAGCCAAGACAGAAGTTTTCGCTCTGGGGCCAACGTCCTGACTTTC	NA	TRBJ2-6	NA	TRBV4-2
CASSQSFEQYF	TGTGCCAGCAGTCAATCATTCGAGCAGTACTTC	NA	TRBJ2-7	many	TRBV28
CASSPPGISGANVLTF	TGTGCCAGCTCACCACCCGGGATCTCTGGGGCCAACGTCCTGACTTTC	NA	TRBJ2-6	many	TRBV18
CAISEVAGGVNGELFF	TGTGCCATCAGTGAAGTAGCGGGAGGGGTTAACGGGGAGCTGTTTTTT	TRBD2	TRBJ2-2	once	TRBV10-3
CASGSGATGNTIYF	TGTGCCAGCGGATCCGGGGCCACTGGAAACACCATATATTTT	NA	TRBJ1-3	NA	TRBV6-2/TRBV6-3
CASSKPNQPQHF	TGTGCCAGCAGCAAGCCCAATCAGCCCCAGCATTTT	NA	TRBJ1-5	many	TRBV12-3/TRBV12-4
CASSRGAGSNQPQHF	TGTGCCAGCTCACGGGGGGCAGGGAGCAATCAGCCCCAGCATTTT	NA	TRBJ1-5	many	TRBV18
CSVDVAVGTDTQYF	TGCAGCGTTGATGTCGCAGTGGGGACAGATACGCAGTATTTT	NA	TRBJ2-3	many	TRBV29-1
CASILGAGNSPLHF	TGTGCCAGCATTCTGGGGGCCGGGAATTCACCCCTCCACTTT	NA	TRBJ1-6	many	TRBV6-1
CASSYNRLAGGTDTQYF	TGTGCCAGCAGCTACAACAGACTAGCGGGAGGCACAGATACGCAGTATTTT	TRBD2	TRBJ2-3	many	TRBV11-2
CASSLSQSGYTF	TGCGCCAGCAGCTTGAGTCAGAGTGGCTACACCTTC	NA	TRBJ1-2	few	TRBV5-1
CASREVGNQPQHF	TGTGCCAGCAGGGAGGTAGGCAATCAGCCCCAGCATTTT	NA	TRBJ1-5	NA	TRBV6-1
CASSEGPPLQPQHF	TGTGCCAGCAGCGAGGGCCCTCCTCTTCAGCCCCAGCATTTT	NA	TRBJ1-5	many	TRBV7-8